Below, 11 T cell receptor beta chains from the same sample are listed, as sequenced in a study of blood T cells in healthy people across ages. Primed by a sample-barcoded 5' primer and a J-beta primer mix, a second PCR proceeded for 7 to 11 cycles. TCRdb reanalysed the 5' RACE reads using MiXCR and keeps one entry per CDR3 protein. The sample comprises some 1.6 million distinct CDR3 sequences, roughly a third of which are singletons, and roughly 10% rests with the top ten. Sample: blood. The source of these receptors is a young woman in good health.

The CDR3 sequence: CASSVSGGAQTQYF. CDR3 nucleotides: TGTGCCAGCAGCGTAAGCGGGGGGGCCCAGACCCAGTACTTC. The V call is TRBV9, the J call TRBJ2-5; 10 bases fit TRBD2. V gave up 1 base and J gave up 6 bases; unmatched junction bases: 3. CDR1 and CDR2 from the germline V gene are SGDLS and YYNGEE. The CDR3 runs to 14 residues.

The table lists this clonotype with a few counts. J is TRBJ1-2 and V is TRBV9; no clear D gene. Trimming took 3 bases from V and 8 from J, leaving 17 bases between them. The CDR3 has 14 residues. In germline, CDR1 is SGDLS, CDR2 YYNGEE. CDR3 bases: TGTGCCAGCAGCGACAGAATCCCGGGAGGAGGCTACACCTTC. It translates to CASSDRIPGGGYTF.

The J gene is TRBJ2-1, the V gene TRBV20-1; D unclear. CDR1 DFQATT and CDR2 SNEGSKA come from the germline V gene (reference sequence). Between the trimmed V and J ends, which lost 7 bases and 0 bases, there was a span of 13 bases. The CDR3 length is 14 residues. DNA of the CDR3: TGCAGTGTTAGTCCAGAGTTCTCCTACAATGAGCAGTTCTTC. Residues: CSVSPEFSYNEQFF.

The J gene is TRBJ2-7, the V gene TRBV5-8; tentative D call: TRBD2 (6 bases). The V gene's germline CDR1 is SGHTS and CDR2 YDEGEE. The ends were cut back, 3 bases at V and 0 bases at J, with 13 bases in the middle. This CDR3 is 15 amino acids long. As DNA, the CDR3 is TGTGCCAGCAGCTCCTTTCGGGAGAGCTCCTACGAGCAGTACTTC. It yields the protein CASSSFRESSYEQYF.

This clonotype was counted only a few times. J is TRBJ1-3 and V is TRBV2; TRBD1 matches at 7 bases. After removal of 7 bases from V and 3 bases from J, the junction contained 6 bases not matched to a gene. CDR3 size: 14 residues. The germline V gene has CDR1 SNHLY and CDR2 FYNNEI. As DNA, the CDR3 is TGTGCCAGCAAGCAGGGGACAGTTGGAAACACCATATATTTT. This encodes CASKQGTVGNTIYF.

The V call is TRBV10-3, the J call TRBJ1-1, with 8 nucleotides matching TRBD1. Germline CDR1 reads ENHRY; CDR2 reads SYGVKD. The V segment lost 6 bases and the J segment 0 bases; nucleotides outside the gene matches: 6. CDR3 size: 15 residues. The CDR3 loop reads CAISDRGGMNTEAFF. The DNA for the CDR3 is TGTGCCATCAGCGACAGGGGCGGGATGAACACTGAAGCTTTCTTT.

This clonotype has a handful of counts. The V call is TRBV7-2, the J call TRBJ2-7, with D tentatively TRBD2 (6 bases). The V end was cut by 1 base, the J end by 0 bases, with 10 bases between. Germline V gene sequence: CDR1 SGHTA, CDR2 FQGNSA. This CDR3 is 15 amino acids long. The DNA for the CDR3 is TGTGCCAGCAGCTTAGTTCGGGGACTCTCCTACGAGCAGTACTTC. Translated, it gives CASSLVRGLSYEQYF. Full variable domain (remainder filled in from reference TRBV7-2 and TRBJ2-7): GAGVSQSPSNKVTEKGKDVELRCDPISGHTALYWYRQSLGQGLEFLIYFQGNSAPDKSGLPSDRFSAERTGGSVSTLTIQRTQQEDSAVYLCASSLVRGLSYEQYFGPGTRLTVT.

This clonotype has more than one count but fewer than ten. DNA for the CDR3: TGTGCCAGCAGCGTGATCGACAGGGGGGTTTTCAATGAGCAGTTCTTC. This gives the protein CASSVIDRGVFNEQFF. The chain recombines TRBV9 with TRBJ2-1; TRBD1 matches 9 bases. Germline loops: CDR1 SGDLS, CDR2 YYNGEE. The J segment lost 6 bases and the V segment lost 2 bases, leaving 9 bases of the junction unmatched. This CDR3 is built from 16 residues.

The rearrangement joins TRBV20-1 to TRBJ1-6; 7 bases are shared with TRBD1. V shed 8 bases and J 6 bases; nucleotides not matched to a gene: 10. Germline V lookup: CDR1 DFQATT, CDR2 SNEGSKA (reference sequence). This CDR3 has 14 amino acids. CDR3 in amino acids: CSPLWAGGNSPLHF. The CDR3 nucleotides are TGCAGTCCTCTGTGGGCAGGGGGTAATTCACCCCTCCACTTT.

V gene TRBV7-6 combines with J gene TRBJ2-2; D gene uncertain. The CDR3 is 14 amino acids. V was shortened by 4 bases and J by 3 bases, with 9 bases between the two germline ends. Germline CDR1 and CDR2: SGHVS and FNYEAQ. The CDR3 is CASSYGRDTGELFF. The CDR3 DNA reads TGTGCCAGCAGCTACGGACGGGACACCGGGGAGCTGTTTTTT.

The gene calls are TRBV6-1 and TRBJ1-5; D gene unclear. Trimming left V 4 bases short and J 0 bases short, with 10 bases between. The CDR3 has 15 amino acids. Germline loops: CDR1 MNHNS, CDR2 SASEGT. CDR3: CASSVMRDSNQPQHF. DNA of the CDR3: TGTGCCAGCAGTGTCATGAGAGATAGCAATCAGCCCCAGCATTTT.